The 16 T cell receptor beta chains below all came from one sample that was sequenced in a study of PD-1 blockade in classical Hodgkin lymphoma (dated by TCRdb to 2018 to 2021). The sample's time point, from its label and the paper: cycle 4 day 1 (C4D1), after more than five weeks of nivolumab. Every trial patient had relapsed following autologous stem cell transplantation, and prior brentuximab vedotin exposure was what differed among cohorts A, B and C. Library preparation used the immunoSEQ multiplex PCR assay. Held by TCRdb, this immuneACCESS table contains in-frame sequences only and omits some clones. Under half of the omission traces to an unresolved V gene where checked; the cause of the rest is unknown. In all, the sample holds 35,000 to 50,000 clones, and just over 65% of those were seen once. Around 3.1% of the sample is held by the ten biggest clonotypes. Sample: peripheral blood mononuclear cells (PBMCs), taken before the fourth cycle of nivolumab. The source of these receptors is a human donor with classical Hodgkin lymphoma.

The chain uses TRBV9 and TRBJ1-1; no clear D. V lost 0 bases and J 1 base, leaving 4 bases between the germline ends. CDR3 length equals 13 residues. Germline CDR1 reads SGDLS; CDR2 reads YYNGEE. CDR3 protein: CASSVEGNTEAFF. CDR3 DNA: TGTGCCAGCAGCGTAGAAGGGAACACTGAAGCTTTCTTT.

This clone was detected a few times. CDR3: CASSEERGEQYF. CDR3 DNA sequence: TGTGCCAGCAGTGAAGAAAGAGGCGAGCAGTACTTC. This chain joins TRBV2 and TRBJ2-7; D is unresolved. Deletions cut 1 base from V and 6 bases from J, with 7 bases between. CDR1 is SNHLY, CDR2 FYNNEI, per germline. This CDR3 is 12 amino acids long.

The CDR3 nucleotides read TGTGCCAGCGGGGGACAGGTTATTGGGGAGCTGTTTTTT. Encoded protein: CASGGQVIGELFF. The rearrangement links TRBV4-2 to TRBJ2-2, with 8 positions matching TRBD1. V dropped 8 bases and J dropped 8; count of bases not matched to a gene: 7. Germline CDR1 is LGHNA and CDR2 is YNFKEQ. This CDR3 has 13 amino acids.

J is TRBJ2-3 and V is TRBV5-3; TRBD2 matches 12 bases. TRBV5-3 is reported as an ORF; its role is uncertain. This CDR3 is 16 amino acids long. The J segment lost 1 base and the V segment lost 1 base, leaving 1 base of the junction unmatched. The CDR3 sequence: CARSLRLAGGTDTQYF. CDR3 coding DNA: TGTGCCAGAAGCTTGCGACTAGCGGGGGGCACAGATACGCAGTATTTT.

CDR3 residues: CSVAGQGDFYEQYF. CDR3 bases: TGCAGCGTTGCGGGACAGGGCGATTTCTACGAGCAGTACTTC. The V call is TRBV29-1, the J call TRBJ2-7; 9 bases agree with TRBD1. After removal of 4 bases from V and 3 bases from J, the junction contained 7 bases not matched to a gene. Per germline, CDR1 SQVTM and CDR2 ANQGSEA. The CDR3 spans 14 residues.

Only a few counts were recorded for this clone. The chain carries TRBV9 and TRBJ2-1, with D possibly being TRBD1 (6 bases). The V end was cut by 0 bases, the J end by 0 bases, with 13 bases between. The CDR3 length is 17 residues. Germline CDR1 is SGDLS and CDR2 is YYNGEE. The CDR3 DNA is TGTGCCAGCAGCGTAGCTCTGGGGGCCAGCTCCTACAATGAGCAGTTCTTC. Translated: CASSVALGASSYNEQFF.

The gene calls are TRBV27 and TRBJ1-1, with D unresolved. The CDR3 length is 13 residues. The germline gives CDR1 MNHEY, CDR2 SMNVEV (reference sequence). Trimming cost V 5 bases and J 1 base, with 8 bases left between them. In nucleotides, the CDR3 is TGTGCCAGCAGTAGGGCAGCGAACACTGAAGCTTTCTTT. This encodes CASSRAANTEAFF.

CDR3 in amino acids: CASSYTKSTDTQYF. In DNA form, the CDR3 reads TGTGCCAGCAGTTACACCAAAAGCACAGATACGCAGTATTTT. The genes are TRBV6-5 and TRBJ2-3; D is unresolved. In germline, CDR1 is MNHEY, CDR2 SVGAGI. The CDR3 is made up of 14 amino acids. The V end lost 2 bases, the J end lost 0 bases, and 6 bases lay between the germline ends.

V is TRBV6-1 and J is TRBJ1-5; D is unresolved. Germline V gene lookup returns CDR1 MNHNS and CDR2 SASEGT. The CDR3 contains 13 residues. V was clipped by 4 bases and J by 3 bases, with 7 bases between them. Here the CDR3 DNA reads TGTGCCAGCAGTGCCCAGACCAATCAGCCCCAGCATTTT. It yields the protein CASSAQTNQPQHF.

V and J are TRBV4-2 and TRBJ1-5, with a weak D call TRBD1 (5 bases). Germline V gene sequence: CDR1 LGHNA, CDR2 YNFKEQ. This CDR3 comprises 16 residues. The V end was cut by 4 bases, the J end by 3 bases, with 16 bases between. Here the CDR3 DNA reads TGTGCCAGCAGCCCTCAACCAGTGACAGTCAATCAGCCCCAGCATTTT. It translates to CASSPQPVTVNQPQHF.

This chain joins TRBV7-2 and TRBJ1-4, with D maybe TRBD1 (6 bases). Germline assignment: CDR1 SGHTA and CDR2 FQGNSA. The CDR3 covers 17 residues. The germline V and J ends were trimmed by 3 bases and 6 bases, with 20 bases remaining between them. The CDR3 DNA reads TGTGCCAGCAGCTTCGGTTTTAGGGGGGCAAGAGATGAAAAACTGTTTTTT. This gives the protein CASSFGFRGARDEKLFF. The full variable domain, with the rest looked up from reference TRBV7-2 and TRBJ1-4, is GAGVSQSPSNKVTEKGKDVELRCDPISGHTALYWYRQSLGQGLEFLIYFQGNSAPDKSGLPSDRFSAERTGGSVSTLTIQRTQQEDSAVYLCASSFGFRGARDEKLFFGSGTQLSVL.

This chain joins TRBV6-5 and TRBJ1-1; no clear D. CDR3 size: 14 residues. V gave up 2 bases and J gave up 3 bases, with 10 bases separating them. CDR1 MNHEY and CDR2 SVGAGI come from the germline V gene. The CDR3 is CASSYAMKDTEAFF. CDR3 coding DNA: TGTGCCAGCAGTTACGCCATGAAGGACACTGAAGCTTTCTTT.

The J gene is TRBJ1-6, the V gene TRBV9; 7 nucleotides align to TRBD1. The CDR3 loop spans 17 amino acids. The V gene's germline CDR1 is SGDLS and CDR2 YYNGEE. V trimming: 0 bases; J trimming: 10 bases; junction bases outside the gene matches: 13. In DNA form, the CDR3 reads TGTGCCAGCAGCGTAGGGGACAGTAGTCCCGCGGGATCACCCCTCCACTTT. It codes for CASSVGDSSPAGSPLHF. The full variable domain, its missing parts supplied by reference TRBV9 and TRBJ1-6, is DSGVTQTPKHLITATGQRVTLRCSPRSGDLSVYWYQQSLDQGLQFLIQYYNGEERAKGNILERFSAQQFPDLHSELNLSSLELGDSALYFCASSVGDSSPAGSPLHFGNGTRLTVT.

This clone was seen only a few times. V usage is TRBV2 and J usage is TRBJ1-1, with D tentatively TRBD1 (6 bases). V lost 5 bases to trimming and J lost 2 bases, with 12 bases between them. The CDR3 sequence is 14 residues long. Germline V CDR1 and CDR2: SNHLY, FYNNEI. CDR3 nucleotide sequence: TGTGCCAGCAGTTTGCGGACAGTTAACACTGAAGCTTTCTTT. It codes for CASSLRTVNTEAFF.

In the case of this clone: The sample contains more than one DNA sequence encoding this CDR3. The V call is TRBV6-5, the J call TRBJ2-5, with unresolved D. Germline V lookup: CDR1 MNHEY, CDR2 SVGAGI. Trimming cost V 0 bases and J 5 bases, with 7 bases left between them. CDR3 size: 13 residues. CDR3 sequence (DNA): TGTGCCAGCAGTTACTCGGAGCGCGAGACCCAGTACTTC. Amino acid sequence: CASSYSERETQYF.

The chain combines TRBV27 with TRBJ2-3; either TRBD1 or TRBD2 may fit D (6 bases each). Trimming stripped 8 bases from V and 6 bases from J, with 15 bases between. Germline V gene data show CDR1 as MNHEY and CDR2 as SMNVEV (reference sequence). The CDR3 spans 13 residues. In nucleotides, the CDR3 is TGTGCCAGCCGAGCGCAGGGGAGGGATACGCAGTATTTT. Its translation is CASRAQGRDTQYF.